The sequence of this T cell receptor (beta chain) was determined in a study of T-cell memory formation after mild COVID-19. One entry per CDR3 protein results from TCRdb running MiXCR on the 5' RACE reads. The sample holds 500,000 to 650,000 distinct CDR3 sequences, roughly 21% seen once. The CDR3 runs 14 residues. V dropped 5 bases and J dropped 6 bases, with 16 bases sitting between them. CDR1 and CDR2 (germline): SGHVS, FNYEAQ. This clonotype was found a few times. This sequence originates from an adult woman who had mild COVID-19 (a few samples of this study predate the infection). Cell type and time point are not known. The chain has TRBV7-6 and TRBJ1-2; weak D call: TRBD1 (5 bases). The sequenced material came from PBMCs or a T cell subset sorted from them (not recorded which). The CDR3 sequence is CASSPGGGSNGYTF. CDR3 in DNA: TGTGCCAGCAGCCCCGGTGGGGGGTCGAATGGCTACACCTTC.